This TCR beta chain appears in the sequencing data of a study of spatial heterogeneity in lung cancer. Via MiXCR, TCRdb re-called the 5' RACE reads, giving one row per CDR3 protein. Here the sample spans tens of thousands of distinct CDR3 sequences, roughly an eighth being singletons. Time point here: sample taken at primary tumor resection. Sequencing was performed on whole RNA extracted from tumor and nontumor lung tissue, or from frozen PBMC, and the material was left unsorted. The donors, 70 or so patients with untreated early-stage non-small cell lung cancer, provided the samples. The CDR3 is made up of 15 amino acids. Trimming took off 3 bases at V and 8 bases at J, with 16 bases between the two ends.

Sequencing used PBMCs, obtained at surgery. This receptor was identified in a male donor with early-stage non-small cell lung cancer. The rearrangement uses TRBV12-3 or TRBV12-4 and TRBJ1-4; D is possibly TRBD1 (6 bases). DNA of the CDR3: TGTGCCAGCAGTTTCGATCATACAGGGAAAGAAAAACTGTTTTTT. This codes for CASSFDHTGKEKLFF.